The present T cell receptor (beta chain) was sequenced within a study of glioma-infiltrating T cells. Amplification of TCR alpha and beta CDR3 regions from RNA used iRepertoire nested multiplex PCR. TCRdb ran MiXCR on the multiplex PCR reads and lists one entry per CDR3 protein. Of tens of thousands of distinct CDR3 sequences listed, 20% to 25% are singletons. Study observations and caveats: Above-expected tissue-blood divergence occurred in all gliomas, most in low-grade ones.

V was clipped by 5 bases and J by 7 bases; unmatched bases: 1. This CDR3 region has 14 residues. Germline values: CDR1 SGHTA, CDR2 FQGNSA. This clonotype was seen a handful of times. Its antigen is not identified. The material sequenced was glioma tissue, nonneoplastic brain tissue, or PBMCs (not recorded which). The receptor comes from a human donor with low-grade glioma or glioblastoma, undergoing nonglioma brain surgery, or in good health (not recorded which). The chain joins TRBV7-2 to TRBJ2-2; 13 bases fit TRBD2. CDR3 DNA sequence: TGTGCCAGCAGCCGACTAGCGGGAGGCGGGGAGCTGTTTTTT. This translates into CASSRLAGGGELFF.